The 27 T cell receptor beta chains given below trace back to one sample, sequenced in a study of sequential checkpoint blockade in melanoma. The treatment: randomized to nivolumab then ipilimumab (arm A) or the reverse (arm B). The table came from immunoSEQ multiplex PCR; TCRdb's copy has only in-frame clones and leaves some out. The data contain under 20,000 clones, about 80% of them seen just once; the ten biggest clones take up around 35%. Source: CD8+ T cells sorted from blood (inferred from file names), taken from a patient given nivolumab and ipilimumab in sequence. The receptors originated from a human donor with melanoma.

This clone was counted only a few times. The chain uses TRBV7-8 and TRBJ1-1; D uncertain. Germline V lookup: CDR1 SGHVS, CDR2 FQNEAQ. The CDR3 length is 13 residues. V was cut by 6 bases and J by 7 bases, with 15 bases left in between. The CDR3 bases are TGTGCCAGCAGTCCATCCCCGGGGTTTGAAGCTTTCTTT. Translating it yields CASSPSPGFEAFF.

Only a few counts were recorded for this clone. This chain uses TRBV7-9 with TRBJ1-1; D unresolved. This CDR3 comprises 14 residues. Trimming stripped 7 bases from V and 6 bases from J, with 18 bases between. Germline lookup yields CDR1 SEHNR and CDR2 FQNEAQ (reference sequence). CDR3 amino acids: CASILETREAEAFF. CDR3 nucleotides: TGTGCCAGCATCCTCGAGACGAGGGAGGCTGAAGCTTTCTTT.

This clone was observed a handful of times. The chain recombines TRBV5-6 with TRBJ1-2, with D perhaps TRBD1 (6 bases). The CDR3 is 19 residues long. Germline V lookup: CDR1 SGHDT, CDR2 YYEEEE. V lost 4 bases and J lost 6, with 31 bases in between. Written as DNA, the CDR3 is TGTGCCAGCAGCCCTAGCCGTCTTCTTACAGGGACCGGAACGAATGGCTACACCTTC. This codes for CASSPSRLLTGTGTNGYTF.

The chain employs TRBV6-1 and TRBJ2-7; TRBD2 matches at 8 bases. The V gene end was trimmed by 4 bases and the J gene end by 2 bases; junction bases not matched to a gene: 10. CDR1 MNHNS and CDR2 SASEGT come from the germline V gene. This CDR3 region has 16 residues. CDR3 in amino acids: CASSGFGGRSTYEQYF. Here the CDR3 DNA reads TGTGCCAGCAGTGGCTTTGGCGGGAGGAGTACCTACGAGCAGTACTTC.

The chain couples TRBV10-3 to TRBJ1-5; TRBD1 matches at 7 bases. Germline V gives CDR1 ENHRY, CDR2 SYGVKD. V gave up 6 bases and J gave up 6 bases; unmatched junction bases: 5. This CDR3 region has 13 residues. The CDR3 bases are TGTGCCATCAGCGAGGGGGCCGCTCAGCCCCAGCATTTT. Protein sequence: CAISEGAAQPQHF.

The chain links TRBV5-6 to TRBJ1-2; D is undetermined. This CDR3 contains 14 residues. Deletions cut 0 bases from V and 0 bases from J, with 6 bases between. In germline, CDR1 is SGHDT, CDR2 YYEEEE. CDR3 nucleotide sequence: TGTGCCAGCAGCTTGGAACTCACTAACTATGGCTACACCTTC. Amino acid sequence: CASSLELTNYGYTF.

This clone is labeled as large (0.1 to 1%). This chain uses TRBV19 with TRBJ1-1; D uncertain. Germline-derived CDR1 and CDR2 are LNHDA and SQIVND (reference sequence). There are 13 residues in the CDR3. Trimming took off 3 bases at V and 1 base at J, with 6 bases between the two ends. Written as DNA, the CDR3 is TGTGCCAGTAGTATCTCTCCGAACACTGAAGCTTTCTTT. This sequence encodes CASSISPNTEAFF.

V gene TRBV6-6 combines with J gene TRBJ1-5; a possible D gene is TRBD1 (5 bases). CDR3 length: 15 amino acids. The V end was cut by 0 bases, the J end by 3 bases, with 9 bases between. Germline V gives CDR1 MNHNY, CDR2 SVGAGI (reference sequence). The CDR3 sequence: CASSYSVGDNQPQHF. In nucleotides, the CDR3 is TGTGCCAGCAGTTACTCAGTAGGGGACAATCAGCCCCAGCATTTT.

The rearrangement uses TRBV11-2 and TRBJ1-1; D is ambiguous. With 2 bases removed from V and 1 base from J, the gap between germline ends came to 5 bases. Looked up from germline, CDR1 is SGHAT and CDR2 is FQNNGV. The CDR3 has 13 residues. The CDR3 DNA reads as TGTGCCAGCAGCTTATATCCGAACACTGAAGCTTTCTTT. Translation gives CASSLYPNTEAFF.

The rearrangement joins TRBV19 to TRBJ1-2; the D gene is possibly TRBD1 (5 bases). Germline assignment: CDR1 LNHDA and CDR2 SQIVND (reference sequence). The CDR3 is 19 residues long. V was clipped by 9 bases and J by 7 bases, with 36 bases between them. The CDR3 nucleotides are TGTGCCAGCCATAAGGAGCGTAGGGGCCCCGAGCAATACTCTACTGGCTACACCTTC. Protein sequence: CASHKERRGPEQYSTGYTF.

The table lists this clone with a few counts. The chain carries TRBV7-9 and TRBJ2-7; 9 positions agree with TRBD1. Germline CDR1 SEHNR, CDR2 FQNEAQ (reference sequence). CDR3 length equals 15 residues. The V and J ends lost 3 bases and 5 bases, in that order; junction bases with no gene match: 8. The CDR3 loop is CASSFHGQGNNEQYF. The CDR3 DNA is TGTGCCAGCAGCTTCCATGGACAGGGGAACAACGAGCAGTACTTC.

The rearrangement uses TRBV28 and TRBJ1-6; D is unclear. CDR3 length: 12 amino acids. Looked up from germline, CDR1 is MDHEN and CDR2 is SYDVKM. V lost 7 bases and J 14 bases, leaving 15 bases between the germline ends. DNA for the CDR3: TGTGCCAGCACGGGGATGAGAGGGTCCCTCCACTTT. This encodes CASTGMRGSLHF.

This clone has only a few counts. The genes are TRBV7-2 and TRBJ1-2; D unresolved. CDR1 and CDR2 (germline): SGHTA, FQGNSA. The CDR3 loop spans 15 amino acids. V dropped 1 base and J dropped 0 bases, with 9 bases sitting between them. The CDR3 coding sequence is TGTGCCAGCAGCTTAGTTACAGCATCTAACTATGGCTACACCTTC. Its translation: CASSLVTASNYGYTF. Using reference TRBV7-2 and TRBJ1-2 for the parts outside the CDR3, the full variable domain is GAGVSQSPSNKVTEKGKDVELRCDPISGHTALYWYRQSLGQGLEFLIYFQGNSAPDKSGLPSDRFSAERTGGSVSTLTIQRTQQEDSAVYLCASSLVTASNYGYTFGSGTRLTVV.

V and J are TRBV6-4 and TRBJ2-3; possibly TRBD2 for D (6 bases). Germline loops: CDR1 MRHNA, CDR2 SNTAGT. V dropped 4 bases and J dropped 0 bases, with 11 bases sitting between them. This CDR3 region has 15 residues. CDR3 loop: CASSGSAGSTDTQYF. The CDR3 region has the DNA TGTGCCAGCAGTGGCAGCGCGGGAAGCACAGATACGCAGTATTTT.

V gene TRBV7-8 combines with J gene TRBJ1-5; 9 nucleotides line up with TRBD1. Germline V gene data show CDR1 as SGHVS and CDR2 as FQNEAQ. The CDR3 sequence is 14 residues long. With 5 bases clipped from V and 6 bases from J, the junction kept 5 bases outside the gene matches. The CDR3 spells CASSPTGGSQPQHF. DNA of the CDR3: TGTGCCAGCAGCCCTACAGGGGGCAGTCAGCCCCAGCATTTT.

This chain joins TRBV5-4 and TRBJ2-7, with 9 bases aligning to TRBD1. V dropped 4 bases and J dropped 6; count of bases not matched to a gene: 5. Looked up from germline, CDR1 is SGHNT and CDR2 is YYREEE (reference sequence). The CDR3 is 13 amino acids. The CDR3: CASSGGTGREQYF. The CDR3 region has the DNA TGTGCCAGCAGCGGAGGGACAGGGCGCGAGCAGTACTTC.

The CDR3 DNA sequence: TGTGCCAGCAGTTCTGCCTACGAGCAGTACTTC. This sequence encodes CASSSAYEQYF. The chain couples TRBV6-5 to TRBJ2-7; the D is unclear. Germline V gene lookup returns CDR1 MNHEY and CDR2 SVGAGI. V gave up 4 bases and J gave up 2 bases, with 3 bases separating them. The CDR3 runs to 11 residues.

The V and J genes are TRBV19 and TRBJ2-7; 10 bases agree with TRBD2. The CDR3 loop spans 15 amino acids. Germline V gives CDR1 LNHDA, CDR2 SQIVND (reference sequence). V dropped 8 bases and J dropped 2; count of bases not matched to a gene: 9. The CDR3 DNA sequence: TGTGCCAGTGCCCGTTGGGGGACTAGCGCCTACGAGCAGTACTTC. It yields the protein CASARWGTSAYEQYF. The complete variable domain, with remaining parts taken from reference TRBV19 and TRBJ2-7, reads DGGITQSPKYLFRKEGQNVTLSCEQNLNHDAMYWYRQDPGQGLRLIYYSQIVNDFQKGDIAEGYSVSREKKESFPLTVTSAQKNPTAFYLCASARWGTSAYEQYFGPGTRLTVT.

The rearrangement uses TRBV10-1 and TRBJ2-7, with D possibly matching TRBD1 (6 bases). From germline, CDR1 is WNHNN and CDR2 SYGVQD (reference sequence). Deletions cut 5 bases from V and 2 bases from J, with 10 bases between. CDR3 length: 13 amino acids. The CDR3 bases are TGCGCCAGCAGTTCCGGGACAACCTACGAGCAGTACTTC. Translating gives CASSSGTTYEQYF.

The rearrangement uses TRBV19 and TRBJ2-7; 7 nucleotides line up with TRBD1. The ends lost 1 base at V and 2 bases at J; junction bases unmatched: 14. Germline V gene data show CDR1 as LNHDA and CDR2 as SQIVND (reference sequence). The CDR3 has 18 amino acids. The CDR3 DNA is TGTGCCAGTAGTATAGGGGCCCAAGATCGGGACAGCACCTACGAGCAGTACTTC. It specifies CASSIGAQDRDSTYEQYF.

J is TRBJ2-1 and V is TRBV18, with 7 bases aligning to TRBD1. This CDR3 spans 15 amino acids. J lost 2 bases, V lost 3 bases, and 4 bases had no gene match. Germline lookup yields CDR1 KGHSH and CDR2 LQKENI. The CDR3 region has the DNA TGTGCCAGCTCACCCGGGACAGCTACCTACAATGAGCAGTTCTTC. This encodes CASSPGTATYNEQFF.

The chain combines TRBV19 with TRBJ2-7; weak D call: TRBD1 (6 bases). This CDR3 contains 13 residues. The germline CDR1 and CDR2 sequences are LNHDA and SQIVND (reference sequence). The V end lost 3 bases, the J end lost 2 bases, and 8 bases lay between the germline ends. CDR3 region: CASSMGTTYEQYF. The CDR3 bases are TGTGCCAGTAGTATGGGGACAACCTACGAGCAGTACTTC. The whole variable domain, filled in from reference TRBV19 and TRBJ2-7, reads DGGITQSPKYLFRKEGQNVTLSCEQNLNHDAMYWYRQDPGQGLRLIYYSQIVNDFQKGDIAEGYSVSREKKESFPLTVTSAQKNPTAFYLCASSMGTTYEQYFGPGTRLTVT.

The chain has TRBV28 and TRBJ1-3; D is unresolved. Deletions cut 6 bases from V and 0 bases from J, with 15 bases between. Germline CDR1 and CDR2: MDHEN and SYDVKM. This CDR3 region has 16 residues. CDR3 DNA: TGTGCCAGCAGCGCCCCCATCCCACTCTCTGGAAACACCATATATTTT. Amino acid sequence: CASSAPIPLSGNTIYF.

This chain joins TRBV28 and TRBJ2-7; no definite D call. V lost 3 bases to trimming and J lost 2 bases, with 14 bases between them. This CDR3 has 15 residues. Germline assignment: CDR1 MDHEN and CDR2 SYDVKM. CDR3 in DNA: TGTGCCAGCAGTTTGCTATCAAGAGAGGCCTACGAGCAGTACTTC. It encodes CASSLLSREAYEQYF.

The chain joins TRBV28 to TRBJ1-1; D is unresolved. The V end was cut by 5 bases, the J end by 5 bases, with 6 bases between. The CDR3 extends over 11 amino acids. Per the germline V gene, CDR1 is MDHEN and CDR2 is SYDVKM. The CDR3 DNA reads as TGTGCCAGCAGTCCTCAGACTGAAGCTTTCTTT. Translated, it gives CASSPQTEAFF.

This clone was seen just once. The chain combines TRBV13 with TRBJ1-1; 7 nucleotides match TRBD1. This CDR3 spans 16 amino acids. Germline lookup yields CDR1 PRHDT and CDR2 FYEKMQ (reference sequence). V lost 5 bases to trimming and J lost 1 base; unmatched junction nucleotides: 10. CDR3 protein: CASSLTFGTANTEAFF. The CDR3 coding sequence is TGTGCCAGCAGCCTCACTTTTGGGACAGCGAACACTGAAGCTTTCTTT.

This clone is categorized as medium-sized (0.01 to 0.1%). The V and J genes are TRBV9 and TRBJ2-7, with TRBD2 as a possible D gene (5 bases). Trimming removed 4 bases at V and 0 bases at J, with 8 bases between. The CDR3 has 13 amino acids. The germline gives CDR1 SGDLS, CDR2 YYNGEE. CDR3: CASSPRDSYEQYF. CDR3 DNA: TGTGCCAGCAGCCCCCGGGACTCCTACGAGCAGTACTTC.